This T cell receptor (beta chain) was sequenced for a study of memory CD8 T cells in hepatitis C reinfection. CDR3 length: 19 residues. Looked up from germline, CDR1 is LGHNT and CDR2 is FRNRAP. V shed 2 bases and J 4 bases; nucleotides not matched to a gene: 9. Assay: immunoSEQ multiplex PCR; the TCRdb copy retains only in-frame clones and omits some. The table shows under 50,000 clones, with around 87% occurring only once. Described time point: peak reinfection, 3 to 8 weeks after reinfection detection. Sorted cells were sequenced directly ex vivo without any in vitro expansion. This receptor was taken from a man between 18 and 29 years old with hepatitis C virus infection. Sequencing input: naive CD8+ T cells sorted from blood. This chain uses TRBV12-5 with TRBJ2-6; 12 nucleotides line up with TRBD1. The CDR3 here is CASGLWPGQGAGGANVLTF. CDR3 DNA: TGTGCTAGTGGTTTGTGGCCGGGACAGGGGGCGGGGGGGGCCAACGTCCTGACTTTC.